This TCR beta chain was identified during a study of T cell repertoires and Cas9 in healthy adults. Study details: SpCas9-reactive CD4 and CD8 T cells were characterized for potency, cytotoxicity and lineage. Study-level results: SpCas9-reactive regulatory T cells reportedly mitigated SpCas9-reactive effector T cells in vitro.

In regard to this clone: Antigen specificity is unknown.

Germline lookup yields CDR1 SNHLY and CDR2 FYNNEI. The CDR3 sequence is 13 residues long. V dropped 5 bases and J dropped 0 bases, with 7 bases sitting between them. Repertoires were generated with immunoSEQ multiplex PCR, while TCRdb's copy carries only in-frame clones and drops some. The top ten hold more than 0.7% of the sample, which has tens of thousands of clones, 92% seen once. The chain links TRBV2 to TRBJ1-2; D is perhaps TRBD1 (6 bases). The receptor was isolated from a human donor in good health. Sequenced material: CD4+ effector T cells (CD127+, CD25-, CD137-, CD154-) from PBMCs; culture status not recorded. CDR3 in amino acids: CASSRGPNYGYTF. In DNA form, the CDR3 reads TGTGCCAGCAGTCGGGGGCCTAACTATGGCTACACCTTC. Drawing the rest from reference TRBV2 and TRBJ1-2, the complete variable domain is EPEVTQTPSHQVTQMGQEVILRCVPISNHLYFYWYRQILGQKVEFLVSFYNNEISEKSEIFDDQFSVERPDGSNFTLKIRSTKLEDSAMYFCASSRGPNYGYTFGSGTRLTVV.